A selection of T cell receptor beta chains follows, all from one sample in a study of blood T cell repertoires in COVID-19. The assay was immunoSEQ multiplex PCR, and TCRdb's table has in-frame clones only and misses some. The sample shows over 110,000 clones, around 84% of them seen only once. Sequences were obtained from peripheral blood. The source of these receptors is a man in his 60s with active or convalescent COVID-19. Each CDR3 is given with its conserved first and last residue. The D gene is left open where the match is weak. Size tells how often a clone was seen (once, few, many) or the class of an expanded clone, and some rows leave it out.

abundance: -
v_gene: TRBV6-5
j_gene: TRBJ1-5
d_gene: TRBD1
len: 14
CDR3nt: TGTGCCAGCAGGGGACAGGCATTCAATCAGCCCCAGCATTTT
CDR3aa: CASRGQAFNQPQHF

abundance: -
v_gene: TRBV5-6
j_gene: TRBJ2-5
d_gene: TRBD1
len: 13
CDR3nt: TGTGCCAGCCGGGGACAGCCGCAAGAGACCCAGTACTTC
CDR3aa: CASRGQPQETQYF

abundance: -
v_gene: TRBV5-6
j_gene: TRBJ2-3
d_gene: -
len: 16
CDR3nt: TGTGCCAGCAGCTTACCGGTAGCCCTAGCCACAGATACGCAGTATTTT
CDR3aa: CASSLPVALATDTQYF

abundance: -
v_gene: TRBV10-3
j_gene: TRBJ1-2
d_gene: -
len: 13
CDR3nt: TGTGCCATCAGTGAGATGAGAGATTATGGCTACACCTTC
CDR3aa: CAISEMRDYGYTF

abundance: -
v_gene: TRBV6-5
j_gene: TRBJ1-5
d_gene: -
len: 13
CDR3nt: TGTGCCAGCAGTTACTTACGGGATCAGCCCCAGCATTTT
CDR3aa: CASSYLRDQPQHF

abundance: -
v_gene: TRBV2
j_gene: TRBJ2-2
d_gene: TRBD1
len: 13
CDR3nt: TGTGCCAGCGGGACAGGGTACACCGGGGAGCTGTTTTTT
CDR3aa: CASGTGYTGELFF

abundance: -
v_gene: TRBV10-1
j_gene: TRBJ1-1
d_gene: -
len: 15
CDR3nt: TGCGCCAGCAGTGAGTCCTTGGGCCCTAACACTGAAGCTTTCTTT
CDR3aa: CASSESLGPNTEAFF

abundance: -
v_gene: TRBV29-1
j_gene: TRBJ2-7
d_gene: -
len: 12
CDR3nt: TGCAGCGTTATACCAGACAACTACGAGCAGTACTTC
CDR3aa: CSVIPDNYEQYF

abundance: -
v_gene: TRBV6-2/TRBV6-3
j_gene: TRBJ2-5
d_gene: TRBD2
len: 16
CDR3nt: TGTGCCAGCAGTCTCCGGGGACTAGCGGGGTCGAGGACCCAGTACTTC
CDR3aa: CASSLRGLAGSRTQYF

abundance: -
v_gene: TRBV12-3/TRBV12-4
j_gene: TRBJ1-5
d_gene: TRBD1
len: 13
CDR3nt: TGTGCCAGCAGCCAACAGGGGAATCAGCCCCAGCATTTT
CDR3aa: CASSQQGNQPQHF

abundance: -
v_gene: TRBV18
j_gene: TRBJ1-1
d_gene: -
len: 15
CDR3nt: TGTGCCAGCTCACCAATCCAGGGCGAGAACACTGAAGCTTTCTTT
CDR3aa: CASSPIQGENTEAFF

abundance: -
v_gene: TRBV19
j_gene: TRBJ1-2
d_gene: -
len: 14
CDR3nt: TGTGCCAGTACCATTGGCTCAGGGAGGTATGGCTACACCTTC
CDR3aa: CASTIGSGRYGYTF

abundance: -
v_gene: TRBV25-1
j_gene: TRBJ2-1
d_gene: TRBD1
len: 15
CDR3nt: TGTGCCAGCAGGAAACCCGGGACAGGGGTTGATGAGCAGTTCTTC
CDR3aa: CASRKPGTGVDEQFF

abundance: -
v_gene: TRBV30
j_gene: TRBJ1-4
d_gene: -
len: 13
CDR3nt: TGTGCCTGGACCTACGGGGCTAATGAAAAACTGTTTTTT
CDR3aa: CAWTYGANEKLFF

abundance: -
v_gene: TRBV4-1
j_gene: TRBJ2-2
d_gene: -
len: 15
CDR3nt: TGCGCCAGCAGCCAAGGACAGGCAAACACCGGGGAGCTGTTTTTT
CDR3aa: CASSQGQANTGELFF

abundance: -
v_gene: TRBV7-2
j_gene: TRBJ2-5
d_gene: TRBD2
len: 14
CDR3nt: TGTGCCAGCAGCTTGAGCGGGACCCAAGAGACCCAGTACTTC
CDR3aa: CASSLSGTQETQYF

abundance: -
v_gene: TRBV7-9
j_gene: TRBJ1-6
d_gene: TRBD1
len: 15
CDR3nt: TGTGCCAGCAGCGCTGAGGACAGGGGGCTCTCACCCCTCCACTTT
CDR3aa: CASSAEDRGLSPLHF

abundance: -
v_gene: TRBV11-2
j_gene: TRBJ1-1
d_gene: TRBD1
len: 14
CDR3nt: TGTGCCAGCAGCTTAGCAGGGGGTGAGACTGAAGCTTTCTTT
CDR3aa: CASSLAGGETEAFF

abundance: -
v_gene: TRBV24-1
j_gene: TRBJ2-5
d_gene: -
len: 15
CDR3nt: TGTGCCACCAGCGGCGTCAGGGTCGGGCAAGAGACCCAGTACTTC
CDR3aa: CATSGVRVGQETQYF

abundance: once
v_gene: TRBV7-8
j_gene: TRBJ1-1
d_gene: -
len: 13
CDR3nt: TGTGCCAGCAGCCTGACCCCGGGCACTGAAGCTTTCTTT
CDR3aa: CASSLTPGTEAFF

abundance: -
v_gene: TRBV19
j_gene: TRBJ1-1
d_gene: TRBD1
len: 15
CDR3nt: TGTGCCAGTAGACTCTCTGCTCAGGGGGGCACTGAAGCTTTCTTT
CDR3aa: CASRLSAQGGTEAFF

abundance: once
v_gene: TRBV6-5
j_gene: TRBJ1-5
d_gene: -
len: 15
CDR3nt: TGTGCCAGCAGTAACCGGGCAGGGCCCAATCAGCCCCAGCATTTT
CDR3aa: CASSNRAGPNQPQHF

abundance: -
v_gene: TRBV5-8
j_gene: TRBJ1-1
d_gene: -
len: 17
CDR3nt: TGTGCCAGCAGCTTGGTGCACAGGGCAGGTGATAACACTGAAGCTTTCTTT
CDR3aa: CASSLVHRAGDNTEAFF

abundance: -
v_gene: TRBV29-1
j_gene: TRBJ2-5
d_gene: TRBD2
len: 13
CDR3nt: TGCAGCGTTGGCGGGAGCGGCGGGAAGACCCAGTACTTC
CDR3aa: CSVGGSGGKTQYF

abundance: -
v_gene: TRBV18
j_gene: TRBJ1-4
d_gene: TRBD1
len: 17
CDR3nt: TGTGCCAGCTCACCTCCCCAGGGGGGAGGAGCTAATGAAAAACTGTTTTTT
CDR3aa: CASSPPQGGGANEKLFF

abundance: once
v_gene: TRBV5-1
j_gene: TRBJ1-6
d_gene: -
len: 16
CDR3nt: TGCGCCAGCAGCTTGATCGGGACTATCTATAATTCACCCCTCCACTTT
CDR3aa: CASSLIGTIYNSPLHF

abundance: -
v_gene: TRBV11-3
j_gene: TRBJ1-1
d_gene: -
len: 15
CDR3nt: TGTGCCAGCAGCTTCATGGACAGAATGAACACTGAAGCTTTCTTT
CDR3aa: CASSFMDRMNTEAFF

abundance: -
v_gene: TRBV4-3
j_gene: TRBJ2-3
d_gene: -
len: 16
CDR3nt: TGCGCCAGCAGCCAAGGACCCGCAGGGCCCACAGATACGCAGTATTTT
CDR3aa: CASSQGPAGPTDTQYF

abundance: -
v_gene: TRBV11-2
j_gene: TRBJ2-1
d_gene: TRBD2
len: 18
CDR3nt: TGTGCCAGCAGCCCTGGGACTAGCGGGGGTATACGCTACAATGAGCAGTTCTTC
CDR3aa: CASSPGTSGGIRYNEQFF

abundance: -
v_gene: TRBV6-5
j_gene: TRBJ2-3
d_gene: TRBD1
len: 15
CDR3nt: TGTGCCAGCAGCGACGGACAGGGAAGCACAGATACGCAGTATTTT
CDR3aa: CASSDGQGSTDTQYF

abundance: -
v_gene: TRBV4-3
j_gene: TRBJ1-2
d_gene: -
len: 13
CDR3nt: TGCGCCAGCAGCCAAGCCCTGCACAGGGAAAGGATCTTC
CDR3aa: CASSQALHRERIF

abundance: -
v_gene: TRBV2
j_gene: TRBJ1-2
d_gene: -
len: 13
CDR3nt: TGTGCCAGCAGTTCGACGGAGTCCTATGGCTACACCTTC
CDR3aa: CASSSTESYGYTF

abundance: -
v_gene: TRBV4-1
j_gene: TRBJ2-3
d_gene: TRBD1
len: 16
CDR3nt: TGCGCCAGCAGCCCTGGACAGGGGCGAATCACAGATACGCAGTATTTT
CDR3aa: CASSPGQGRITDTQYF

abundance: -
v_gene: TRBV19
j_gene: TRBJ2-7
d_gene: -
len: 13
CDR3nt: TGTGCCAGTAGTATTTCGACAGCGGGCGAGCAGTACTTC
CDR3aa: CASSISTAGEQYF

abundance: -
v_gene: TRBV6-5
j_gene: TRBJ1-1
d_gene: -
len: 16
CDR3nt: TGTGCCAGCAGTTACTCCCCGCGGACGGGCGGGGGAATGATCTTCTTT
CDR3aa: CASSYSPRTGGGMIFF

abundance: -
v_gene: TRBV29-1
j_gene: TRBJ2-7
d_gene: -
len: 11
CDR3nt: TGCAGCGGCGGGGCCTCCTACGAGCAGTACTTC
CDR3aa: CSGGASYEQYF

abundance: -
v_gene: TRBV12-3/TRBV12-4
j_gene: TRBJ1-6
d_gene: TRBD1
len: 12
CDR3nt: TGTGCCAGCAGTGGACAGGGGATACCCCTCCACTTT
CDR3aa: CASSGQGIPLHF

abundance: once
v_gene: TRBV5-1
j_gene: TRBJ2-1
d_gene: TRBD2
len: 15
CDR3nt: TGCGCCAGCAGCTTGAGTAGCGGGGGCCCCAATGAGCAGTTCTTC
CDR3aa: CASSLSSGGPNEQFF

abundance: -
v_gene: TRBV19
j_gene: TRBJ1-5
d_gene: TRBD1
len: 16
CDR3nt: TGTGCCAGTAGTATTAGAGACAGGGGCCTAGGAAAGCCCCAGCATTTT
CDR3aa: CASSIRDRGLGKPQHF

abundance: -
v_gene: TRBV15
j_gene: TRBJ1-1
d_gene: -
len: 15
CDR3nt: TGTGCCACCAGCAGAGATCAGCTGGGGGGGGCTGAAGCTTTCTTT
CDR3aa: CATSRDQLGGAEAFF

abundance: -
v_gene: TRBV3-1/TRBV3-2
j_gene: TRBJ2-3
d_gene: -
len: 13
CDR3nt: TGTGCCAGCAGCCAAGGTTACACAGATACGCAGTATTTT
CDR3aa: CASSQGYTDTQYF

abundance: -
v_gene: TRBV7-2
j_gene: TRBJ2-6
d_gene: -
len: 14
CDR3nt: TGTGCCAGCAGCTTAGGCGCGGGGGCCAACGTCCTGACTTTC
CDR3aa: CASSLGAGANVLTF

abundance: -
v_gene: TRBV30
j_gene: TRBJ1-2
d_gene: -
len: 12
CDR3nt: TGTGCCTGGCGGACTGCAAACTATGGCTACACCTTC
CDR3aa: CAWRTANYGYTF